What follows are 11 T cell receptor beta chains derived from one specimen sequenced in a study of blood T cell repertoires in COVID-19. This table comes from immunoSEQ multiplex PCR, and its TCRdb copy is limited to in-frame clones, with some not included. The table includes about 61,000 clones, 87% detected once. Sequencing was done on a sample of peripheral blood. Every receptor here comes from a man aged 80 or over in a cohort sampled during active COVID-19.

This clone showed up just once. The rearrangement joins TRBV24-1 to TRBJ1-2; D is possibly TRBD1 (5 bases). CDR1 is KGHDR and CDR2 is SFDVKD in the germline V gene. The CDR3 has 16 residues. The V and J ends lost 1 base and 3 bases respectively, with 14 bases between them. CDR3 DNA: TGTGCCACCAGTGATTTTCCCAGGGAAGATGACTATGGCTACACCTTC. This codes for CATSDFPREDDYGYTF.

The chain combines TRBV9 with TRBJ2-1, with 8 nucleotides matching TRBD2. CDR1 SGDLS and CDR2 YYNGEE come from the germline V gene. V was clipped by 1 base and J by 5 bases; unmatched bases: 5. This CDR3 has 15 amino acids. The CDR3 region has the DNA TGTGCCAGCAGCGTATACGGGAGGGCCGACAATGAGCAGTTCTTC. Translating it yields CASSVYGRADNEQFF.

The chain uses TRBV9 and TRBJ1-4, with 10 bases aligning to TRBD1. The CDR3 loop spans 15 amino acids. CDR1 is SGDLS, CDR2 YYNGEE, per germline. The V and J ends lost 0 bases and 6 bases, in that order; junction bases with no gene match: 2. The CDR3 region has the DNA TGTGCCAGCAGCGTAGCGGGACAGGGGTATGAAAAACTGTTTTTT. It encodes CASSVAGQGYEKLFF.

V usage is TRBV12-3 or TRBV12-4 and J usage is TRBJ1-2; D is unresolved. The CDR3 has 13 residues. Trimming took 3 bases from V and 4 from J, leaving 9 bases between them. In DNA, the CDR3 is TGTGCCAGCAGTTTGTACGGAGCCTATGGCTACACCTTC. Translating gives CASSLYGAYGYTF.

The V and J genes are TRBV4-2 and TRBJ2-5; 7 bases agree with TRBD2. CDR1 is LGHNA and CDR2 is YNFKEQ in the germline V gene. The CDR3 contains 16 residues. V lost 2 bases and J lost 2; bases outside the gene matches: 8. This CDR3 reads CASSQSLGGGQETQYF. DNA of the CDR3: TGTGCCAGCAGCCAATCTCTTGGGGGAGGGCAAGAGACCCAGTACTTC.

The chain uses TRBV6-5 and TRBJ1-4, with a tentative D call TRBD1 (6 bases). There are 15 residues in the CDR3. Germline V lookup: CDR1 MNHEY, CDR2 SVGAGI. Deletions cut 0 bases from V and 8 bases from J, with 13 bases between. This CDR3 reads CASSYSWGGREKLFF. CDR3 in DNA: TGTGCCAGCAGTTACTCATGGGGGGGGCGGGAAAAACTGTTTTTT.

The chain carries TRBV2 and TRBJ2-4; weak D call: TRBD2 (6 bases). Per the germline V gene, CDR1 is SNHLY and CDR2 is FYNNEI. Trimming stripped 2 bases from V and 7 bases from J, with 12 bases between. The CDR3 runs 14 residues. The CDR3 coding sequence is TGTGCCAGCAGTGAAAGTCGGAGGGGTAACATTCAGTACTTC. Its translation: CASSESRRGNIQYF.

This clone was counted between two and nine times. The V and J genes are TRBV27 and TRBJ2-7; TRBD2 matches 7 bases. J was trimmed by 0 bases and V by 5 bases; bases with no gene match: 7. There are 15 residues in the CDR3. Germline V CDR1 and CDR2: MNHEY, SMNVEV (reference sequence). The CDR3 loop is CASSGGAGPSYEQYF. DNA for the CDR3: TGTGCCAGCAGTGGGGGAGCGGGACCCTCCTACGAGCAGTACTTC.

The genes are TRBV5-5 and TRBJ2-3; a possible D gene is TRBD2 (5 bases). The CDR3 has 15 residues. Deletions cut 0 bases from V and 3 bases from J, with 11 bases between. Germline values: CDR1 SGHKS, CDR2 YYEKEE (reference sequence). The chain's CDR3 is CASSLERVSTDTQYF. The CDR3 bases are TGTGCCAGCAGCTTGGAGAGGGTTAGTACAGATACGCAGTATTTT.

The V call is TRBV5-6, the J call TRBJ2-1; 16 nucleotides line up with TRBD2. This CDR3 has 19 residues. V shed 0 bases, J shed 2 bases, and the junction held 5 bases outside the gene matches. Per the germline V gene, CDR1 is SGHDT and CDR2 is YYEEEE. The CDR3 DNA reads as TGTGCCAGCAGCTTGGAAGGGACTAGCGGGAGGGCCGCCTACAATGAGCAGTTCTTC. It encodes CASSLEGTSGRAAYNEQFF. Full variable domain (rest looked up from reference TRBV5-6 and TRBJ2-1): DAGVTQSPTHLIKTRGQQVTLRCSPKSGHDTVSWYQQALGQGPQFIFQYYEEEERQRGNFPDRFSGHQFPNYSSELNVNALLLGDSALYLCASSLEGTSGRAAYNEQFFGPGTRLTVL.

This clone was recorded only once. The chain uses TRBV7-2 and TRBJ2-1; possible D gene TRBD1, 7 bases. Looked up from germline, CDR1 is SGHTA and CDR2 is FQGNSA. Trimming cost V 6 bases and J 13 bases, with 25 bases left between them. This CDR3 is built from 15 residues. The CDR3 nucleotides read TGTGCCAGCAGTCGGCAGGCTAGCAGGGGGGAAAAACAGTTCTTC. This sequence encodes CASSRQASRGEKQFF.